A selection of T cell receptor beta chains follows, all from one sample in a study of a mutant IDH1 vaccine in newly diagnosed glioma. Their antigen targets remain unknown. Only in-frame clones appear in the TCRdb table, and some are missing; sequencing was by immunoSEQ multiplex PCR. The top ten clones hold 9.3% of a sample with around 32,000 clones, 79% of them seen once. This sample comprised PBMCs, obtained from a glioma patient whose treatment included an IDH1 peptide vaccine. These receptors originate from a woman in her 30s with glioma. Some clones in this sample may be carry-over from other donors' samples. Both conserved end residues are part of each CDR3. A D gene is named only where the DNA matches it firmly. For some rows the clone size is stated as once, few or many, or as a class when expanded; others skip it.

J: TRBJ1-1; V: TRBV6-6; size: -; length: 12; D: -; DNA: TGTGCCAGCAGTTCCCTCTCATGGGAGGCTTTCTTT; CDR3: CASSSLSWEAFF
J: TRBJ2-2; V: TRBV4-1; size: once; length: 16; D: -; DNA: TGCGCCAGCAGCCATCCTCAGGGAAAGGACACCGGGGAGCTGTTTTTT; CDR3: CASSHPQGKDTGELFF
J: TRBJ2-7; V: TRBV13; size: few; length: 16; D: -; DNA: TGTGCCAGCAGCTCCCGAGGGGGGGGCGCGGGGTACGAGCAGTACTTC; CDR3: CASSSRGGGAGYEQYF
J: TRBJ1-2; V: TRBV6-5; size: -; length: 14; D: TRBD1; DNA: TGTGCCAGCAGTTACTCCAGGGGGCTCGATGGCTACACCTTC; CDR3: CASSYSRGLDGYTF
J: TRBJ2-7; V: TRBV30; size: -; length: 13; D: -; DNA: TGTGCCTGGGCCGGAGGGAATTCCTACGAGCAGTACTTC; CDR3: CAWAGGNSYEQYF
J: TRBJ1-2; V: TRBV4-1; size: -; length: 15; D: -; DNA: TGCGCCAGCAGCCAAGAAGGGGCCCTTAACTATGGCTACACCTTC; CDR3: CASSQEGALNYGYTF
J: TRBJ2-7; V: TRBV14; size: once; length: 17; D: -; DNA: TGTGCCAGCAGCCAAGATAGAGTGTACGGGGGAGAGTACGAGCAGTACTTC; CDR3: CASSQDRVYGGEYEQYF
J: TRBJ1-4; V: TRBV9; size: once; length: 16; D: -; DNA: TGTGCCAGCAGCGTAGCGGCAGTCGCAACTAATGAAAAACTGTTTTTT; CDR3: CASSVAAVATNEKLFF
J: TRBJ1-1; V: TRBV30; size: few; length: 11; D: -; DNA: TGTGCCTGCCGCGGGGACACTGAAGCTTTCTTT; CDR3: CACRGDTEAFF
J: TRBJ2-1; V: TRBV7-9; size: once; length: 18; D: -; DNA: TGTGCCAGCAGCTTAGGGTTGGTAAGGGTGTACCCTTACAATGAGCAGTTCTTC; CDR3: CASSLGLVRVYPYNEQFF
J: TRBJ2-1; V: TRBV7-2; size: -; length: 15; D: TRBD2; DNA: TGTGCCAGCAGCTTGGGGCTAGCGGGCCGCAATGAGCAGTTCTTC; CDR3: CASSLGLAGRNEQFF
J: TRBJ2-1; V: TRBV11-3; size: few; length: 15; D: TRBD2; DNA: TGTGCCAGCAGCCCGCTAGGAGCGGGAGGAAATGAGCAGTTCTTC; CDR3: CASSPLGAGGNEQFF
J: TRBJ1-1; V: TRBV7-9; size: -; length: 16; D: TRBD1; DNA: TGTGCCAGCAGCTTAGGTACAGGGGCCCCGAACACTGAAGCTTTCTTT; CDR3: CASSLGTGAPNTEAFF
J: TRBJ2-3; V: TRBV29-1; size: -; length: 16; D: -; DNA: TGCAGCGTCCGCTGGACGGAAGAAAAGCTGATAGATACGCAGTATTTT; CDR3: CSVRWTEEKLIDTQYF
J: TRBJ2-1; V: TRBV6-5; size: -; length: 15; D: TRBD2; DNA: TGTGCCAGCAGTTACGGGACTAGCAGCTACAATGAGCAGTTCTTC; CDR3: CASSYGTSSYNEQFF
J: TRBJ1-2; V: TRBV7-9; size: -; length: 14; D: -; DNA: TGTGCCAGCAGCTTCAACAGGGCCAACTATGGCTACACCTTC; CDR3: CASSFNRANYGYTF
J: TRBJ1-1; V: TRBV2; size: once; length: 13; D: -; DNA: TGTGCCAGCGCGGCAGGGGTAAAAACTGAAGCTTTCTTT; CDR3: CASAAGVKTEAFF
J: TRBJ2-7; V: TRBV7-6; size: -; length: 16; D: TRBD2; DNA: TGTGCCAGCAGCTCGACTAGTAGCGGGGACCCTACGAAGCAGTACTTC; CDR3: CASSSTSSGDPTKQYF
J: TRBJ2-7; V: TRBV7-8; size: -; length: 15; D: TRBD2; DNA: TGTGCCAGCAGCTTAGGAATAGCGGGAGGTTACGAGCAGTACTTC; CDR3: CASSLGIAGGYEQYF
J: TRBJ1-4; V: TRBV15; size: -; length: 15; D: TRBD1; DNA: TGTGCCACCAGCAGAGATCTGATAGGGGGCGAAAAACTGTTTTTT; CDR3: CATSRDLIGGEKLFF
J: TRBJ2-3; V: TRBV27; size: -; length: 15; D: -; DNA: TGTGCCAGCGGACTGGAGGGCCGGGGGACAGATACGCAGTATTTT; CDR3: CASGLEGRGTDTQYF
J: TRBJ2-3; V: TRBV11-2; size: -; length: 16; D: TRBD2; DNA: TGTGCCAGCAGCTTAGGACTAGCGGGAGTATTTGTTACGCAGTATTTT; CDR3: CASSLGLAGVFVTQYF
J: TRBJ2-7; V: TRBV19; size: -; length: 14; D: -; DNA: TGTGCCAGTAGTGATACAGGGCCCAAACGGAGGCAGTACTTC; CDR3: CASSDTGPKRRQYF
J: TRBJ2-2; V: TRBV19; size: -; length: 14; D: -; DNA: TGTGCCAGTAGTATAGAACTCCCCACCGGGGAGCTGTTTTTT; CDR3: CASSIELPTGELFF